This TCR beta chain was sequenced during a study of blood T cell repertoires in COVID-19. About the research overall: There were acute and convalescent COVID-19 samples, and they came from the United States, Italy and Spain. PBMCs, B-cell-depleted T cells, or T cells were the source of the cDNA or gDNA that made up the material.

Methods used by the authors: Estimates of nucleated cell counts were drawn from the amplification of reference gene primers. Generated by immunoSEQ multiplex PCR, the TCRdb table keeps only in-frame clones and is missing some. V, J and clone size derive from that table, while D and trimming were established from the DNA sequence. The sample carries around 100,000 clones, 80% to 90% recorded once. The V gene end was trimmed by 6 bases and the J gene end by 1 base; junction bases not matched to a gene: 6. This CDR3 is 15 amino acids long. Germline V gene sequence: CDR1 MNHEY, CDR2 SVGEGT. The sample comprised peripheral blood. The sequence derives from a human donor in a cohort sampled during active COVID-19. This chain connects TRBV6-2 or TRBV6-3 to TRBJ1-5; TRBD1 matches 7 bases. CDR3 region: CASSTRDSSNQPQHF. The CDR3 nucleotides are TGTGCCAGCAGCACTCGGGACAGCAGCAATCAGCCCCAGCATTTT.